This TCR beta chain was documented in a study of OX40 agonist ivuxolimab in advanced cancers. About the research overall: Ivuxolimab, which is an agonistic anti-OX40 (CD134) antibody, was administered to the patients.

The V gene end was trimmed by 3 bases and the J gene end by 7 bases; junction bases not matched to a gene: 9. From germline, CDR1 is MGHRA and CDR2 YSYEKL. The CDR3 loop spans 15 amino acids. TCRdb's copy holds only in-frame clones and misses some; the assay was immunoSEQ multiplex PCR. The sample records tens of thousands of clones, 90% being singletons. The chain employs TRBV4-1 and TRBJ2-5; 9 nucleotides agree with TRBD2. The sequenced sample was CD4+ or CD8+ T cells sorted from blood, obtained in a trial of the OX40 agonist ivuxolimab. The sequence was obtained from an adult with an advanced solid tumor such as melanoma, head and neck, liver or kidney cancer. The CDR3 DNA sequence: TGCGCCAGCAGCCAGCGGCGGGGGGGACCGGGGACCCAGTACTTC. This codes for CASSQRRGGPGTQYF.